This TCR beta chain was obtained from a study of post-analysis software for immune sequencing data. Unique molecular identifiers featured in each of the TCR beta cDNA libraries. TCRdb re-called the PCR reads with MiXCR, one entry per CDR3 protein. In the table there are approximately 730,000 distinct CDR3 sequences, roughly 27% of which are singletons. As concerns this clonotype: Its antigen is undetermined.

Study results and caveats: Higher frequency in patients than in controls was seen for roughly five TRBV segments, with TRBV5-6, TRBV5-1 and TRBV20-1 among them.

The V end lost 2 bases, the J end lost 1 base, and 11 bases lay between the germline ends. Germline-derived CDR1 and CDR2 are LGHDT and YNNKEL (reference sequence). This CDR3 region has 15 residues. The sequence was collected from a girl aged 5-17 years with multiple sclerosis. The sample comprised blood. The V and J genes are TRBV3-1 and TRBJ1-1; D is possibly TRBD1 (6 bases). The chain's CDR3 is CASSQFGTRNTEAFF. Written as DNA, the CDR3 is TGTGCCAGCAGCCAATTCGGGACAAGGAACACTGAAGCTTTCTTT.